The 2 T cell receptor beta chains presented below share a single source sample, sequenced in a study of T cell repertoires in cytomegalovirus infection. Antigens of these TCRs are unknown. TCRdb reprocessed the reads with MiXCR, giving one entry per CDR3 protein. Among roughly 170,000 distinct CDR3 sequences listed, roughly 22% were seen once. This specimen consisted of CD8+ T cells from cultured PBMCs, obtained from culture after CMV antigen stimulation. These receptors all stem from a human donor in good health (CMV status not recorded). Some clones in this sample may be carry-over from other donors' samples.

There are a few counts of this clonotype. The gene calls are TRBV12-5 and TRBJ1-5; 8 nucleotides align to TRBD1. The germline gives CDR1 LGHNT, CDR2 FRNRAP. The CDR3 has 17 residues. V gave up 0 bases and J gave up 0 bases; unmatched junction bases: 4. The CDR3 DNA reads as TGTGCTAGTGGTTTGGTAACAGGGGGATTTAGCAATCAGCCCCAGCATTTT. This codes for CASGLVTGGFSNQPQHF. The variable domain in full, with the rest retrieved from reference TRBV12-5 and TRBJ1-5, is DARVTQTPRHKVTEMGQEVTMRCQPILGHNTVFWYRQTMMQGLELLAYFRNRAPLDDSGMPKDRFSAEMPDATLATLKIQPSEPRDSAVYFCASGLVTGGFSNQPQHFGDGTRLSIL.

This clonotype was found a few times. The chain combines TRBV27 with TRBJ1-2; D unresolved. CDR3 size: 11 residues. Germline V gene lookup returns CDR1 MNHEY and CDR2 SMNVEV (reference sequence). The V end lost 9 bases, the J end lost 4 bases, and 9 bases lay between the germline ends. This CDR3 is CASSGSYGYTF. DNA of the CDR3: TGTGCCAGTTCGGGGAGCTATGGCTACACCTTC.